A selection of T cell receptor beta chains follows, all from one sample in a study of shared clonotypes between healthy human individuals. This table comes from immunoSEQ multiplex PCR, and its TCRdb copy is limited to in-frame clones, with some not included. The sample has about 490,000 clones; around 73% are singletons. The sequencing sample was made of PBMCs. These receptors all come from a middle-aged woman in good health. Some clones in this sample may be carry-over from other donors' samples. Both conserved end residues are part of each CDR3. The D gene is left open where the match is weak. Rows may omit the clone size; those that give it use once, few, many or a size class.

clone_size j_call d_call v_call cdr3_aa cdr3_nt
medium-sized TRBJ1-5 TRBD1 TRBV19 CASSIPGTGFQPQHF TGTGCCAGTAGTATCCCCGGGACAGGGTTCCAGCCCCAGCATTTT
NA TRBJ2-5 TRBD2 TRBV2 CASRGYAGLADQETQYF TGTGCCAGCAGGGGATACGCTGGACTAGCGGACCAAGAGACCCAGTACTTC
NA TRBJ1-3 TRBD1 TRBV28 CASRDRGSGNTIYF TGTGCCAGCAGGGACAGGGGCTCTGGAAACACCATATATTTT
NA TRBJ2-1 TRBD2 TRBV19 CASSRLAGVSYNEQFF TGTGCCAGTAGCCGATTAGCGGGAGTTTCCTACAATGAGCAGTTCTTC
few TRBJ2-5 TRBD2 TRBV7-2 CASSSARGDVTQYF TGTGCCAGCAGCTCCGCCCGGGGGGATGTGACCCAGTACTTC
few TRBJ2-6 NA TRBV6-5 CASSLRGSGANVLTF TGTGCCAGCAGCCTCCGAGGGTCTGGGGCCAACGTCCTGACTTTC
NA TRBJ2-7 NA TRBV29-1 CSVDNPGGRYEQYF TGCAGCGTTGATAATCCCGGGGGCAGGTACGAGCAGTACTTC
many TRBJ2-2 NA TRBV10-2 CASSENRVTGELFF TGCGCCAGCAGTGAGAACAGGGTAACCGGGGAGCTGTTTTTT
NA TRBJ2-7 NA TRBV30 CAWRTGRDSYEQYF TGTGCCTGGAGAACAGGCAGAGACTCCTACGAGCAGTACTTC
NA TRBJ2-7 NA TRBV2 CASSPQPSYEQYF TGTGCCAGCAGTCCTCAGCCCTCCTACGAGCAGTACTTC
NA TRBJ2-1 NA TRBV7-2 CASSLRGPSGNEQFF TGTGCCAGCAGCTTAAGAGGGCCCTCGGGGAATGAGCAGTTCTTC
NA TRBJ2-1 NA TRBV7-9 CASSPISPYNEQFF TGTGCCAGCAGTCCTATTAGCCCCTACAATGAGCAGTTCTTC
NA TRBJ2-1 TRBD2 TRBV27 CASSYSSGRINEQFF TGTGCCAGCAGTTATTCTAGCGGGAGGATAAATGAGCAGTTCTTC
NA TRBJ1-5 TRBD1 TRBV11-2 CASSFAVGTGRLNQPQHF TGTGCCAGCAGCTTTGCGGTCGGGACAGGGAGGCTCAATCAGCCCCAGCATTTT
NA TRBJ2-7 TRBD2 TRBV7-2 CASSLARDYAYEQYF TGTGCCAGCAGCTTAGCGCGGGACTACGCCTACGAGCAGTACTTC
NA TRBJ2-5 NA TRBV28 CASSLRGGNLGTQYF TGTGCCAGCAGTTTAAGGGGGGGCAATTTGGGGACCCAGTACTTC
NA TRBJ2-1 NA TRBV27 CASSSWGVNNEQFF TGTGCCAGCAGTAGTTGGGGGGTGAACAATGAGCAGTTCTTC
NA TRBJ2-7 NA TRBV28 CASSLGYEQYF TGTGCCAGCAGTTTAGGGTACGAGCAGTACTTC
few TRBJ2-5 NA TRBV7-3 CASIHKLGAASRGETQYF TGTGCCAGCATCCACAAATTAGGGGCCGCTAGCAGGGGTGAGACCCAGTACTTC
NA TRBJ2-7 TRBD2 TRBV30 CAWSVLRTSGDPYEQYF TGTGCCTGGAGTGTACTTCGTACTAGCGGGGACCCCTACGAGCAGTACTTC
NA TRBJ2-1 NA TRBV10-3 CAISVGVYNEQFF TGTGCCATCAGTGTAGGGGTGTACAATGAGCAGTTCTTC
NA TRBJ2-7 NA TRBV10-3 CAVATSNSYEQYF TGTGCCGTAGCAACTAGCAACTCCTACGAGCAGTACTTC
NA TRBJ1-2 NA TRBV2 CASTGYTF TGTGCCAGCACTGGCTACACCTTC
NA TRBJ2-2 NA TRBV7-9 CASSLALPVTGELFF TGTGCCAGCAGCTTAGCACTACCGGTGACCGGGGAGCTGTTTTTT
NA TRBJ2-1 NA TRBV10-2 CASHRPTYNEQFF TGCGCCAGCCACCGACCCACCTACAATGAGCAGTTCTTC
NA TRBJ1-4 NA TRBV10-3 CAISPAPLRELFF TGTGCCATCAGCCCGGCTCCTCTACGGGAACTGTTTTTT
NA TRBJ2-1 NA TRBV2 CASASRDFSYNEQFF TGTGCCAGCGCGAGCAGGGATTTCTCCTACAATGAGCAGTTCTTC
once TRBJ2-2 NA TRBV7-8 CASSPRAANTGELFF TGTGCCAGCAGCCCTCGGGCAGCTAACACCGGGGAGCTGTTTTTT
NA TRBJ2-1 TRBD2 TRBV27 CASSGIAGLLGNEQFF TGTGCCAGCAGTGGGATAGCGGGACTTTTGGGAAATGAGCAGTTCTTC